The clone carrying this TCR beta chain was picked up a small number of times. Its antigen remains unidentified. This entry belongs to a study of cytomegalovirus exposure and HLA in healthy donors. Though probably carrying unrecorded immune exposures, donors were nominally healthy at sampling. Use of 60 Vbeta and 13 Jbeta primers characterized the PCR. Produced via immunoSEQ multiplex PCR; TCRdb's table is partial and in-frame only. The table includes hundreds of thousands of clones, around 80% detected once. Study-level points and caveats: Accurate prediction of most subjects' HLA-A and HLA-B alleles from TCR beta sequences was reported. Immune exposure information comprised only CMV serostatus.

This clonotype originated in a male donor in good health and CMV-seronegative. The specimen was PBMCs.

Written as DNA, the CDR3 is TGCGCCAGCAGCCAAGATCTAGTCGCGAGCAATCAGCCCCAGCATTTT. This gives the protein CASSQDLVASNQPQHF. V gene TRBV4-1 combines with J gene TRBJ1-5, with D uncertain. CDR1 is MGHRA, CDR2 YSYEKL, per germline. The CDR3 length is 16 residues. The V end lost 0 bases, the J end lost 1 base, and 10 bases lay between the germline ends.